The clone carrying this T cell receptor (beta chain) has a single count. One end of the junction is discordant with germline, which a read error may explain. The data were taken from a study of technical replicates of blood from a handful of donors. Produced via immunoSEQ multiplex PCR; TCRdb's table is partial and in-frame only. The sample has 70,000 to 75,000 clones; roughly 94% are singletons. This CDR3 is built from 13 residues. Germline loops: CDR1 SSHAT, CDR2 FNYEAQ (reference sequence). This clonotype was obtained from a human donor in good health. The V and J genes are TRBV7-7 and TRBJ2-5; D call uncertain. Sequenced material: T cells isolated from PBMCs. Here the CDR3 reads CASSLAGRETQYF. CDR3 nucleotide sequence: TGTGCTAGCAGCTTAGCCGGCAGGGAGACCCAGTACTTC.